This T cell receptor (beta chain) was sequenced during a study of T cells after yellow fever vaccination. The CDR3 sequence is 14 residues long. Germline CDR1 and CDR2: SGHRS and YFSETQ. V lost 3 bases, J lost 4 bases, and 13 bases lay in between. Details on this clonotype: Its target is unknown.

For TCR, cDNA came from 5'RACE template switching, which added a universal primer site and UMIs. TCRdb passed the 5' RACE reads through MiXCR, listing each CDR3 protein once. Among under 400,000 distinct CDR3 sequences listed, 9.5% to 13% were seen once. General study points: By day 5 rather than day 15, the secondary response had peaked, though it was weaker. Among primary-vaccination clones, most reappeared after the booster, at 96% for CD4 and more than 75% for CD8. Although most clonotypes did not, a small share appeared in both CD4 and CD8 compartments.

The source was PBMCs, collected on the day of the first yellow fever vaccination. This receptor was obtained from a man younger than 30 who received the YFV17D yellow fever vaccine. The rearrangement joins TRBV5-1 to TRBJ1-1, with D perhaps matching TRBD1 (5 bases). CDR3 sequence reads: CASSSGTRGTEAFF. The CDR3 DNA reads as TGCGCCAGCAGCTCCGGGACGAGGGGCACTGAAGCTTTCTTT.